A single sample gave rise to the 10 T cell receptor beta chains below, sequenced in a study of CD8 T cells in ankylosing spondylitis. Study-wide points: Among TCR beta sequences, a motif of roughly 8 highly homologous variants appeared characteristic of ankylosing spondylitis blood.

These receptors lack a known antigen. TCRdb fed the 5' RACE reads into MiXCR, producing one record per CDR3 protein. The table lists 390,000 or so distinct CDR3 sequences, 20% to 25% of them singletons, with around 17% in the top ten. The sequenced sample was blood, either unsorted or a sorted T cell fraction (not recorded which). The receptors derive from a male donor with ankylosing spondylitis.

This clonotype showed up just a few times. This sequence joins TRBV6-2 or TRBV6-3 and TRBJ1-1, with D hard to call. Trimming removed 5 bases from V and 1 base from J, with 17 bases in between. The length of the CDR3 is 16 residues. CDR1 is MNHEY and CDR2 is SVGEGT in the germline V gene. CDR3 DNA: TGTGCCAGCAGTCCCGCGGACCGACTCCCGAACACTGAAGCTTTCTTT. This sequence encodes CASSPADRLPNTEAFF.

This clonotype was observed a handful of times. The chain carries TRBV7-9 and TRBJ2-2; TRBD2 might be the D (5 bases). V lost 7 bases and J lost 8, with 23 bases in between. The germline V gene has CDR1 SEHNR and CDR2 FQNEAQ (reference sequence). CDR3 length: 16 residues. CDR3 in amino acids: CASTKAGNQVTGELFF. Written as DNA, the CDR3 is TGTGCCAGCACCAAAGCCGGGAACCAGGTCACGGGGGAGCTGTTTTTT.

This clonotype was detected a few times. The rearrangement joins TRBV29-1 to TRBJ1-1; no definite D call. The germline V gene has CDR1 SQVTM and CDR2 ANQGSEA. Deletions cut 5 bases from V and 6 bases from J, with 13 bases between. The length of the CDR3 is 12 residues. CDR3 sequence: CSVSQGGAEAFF. In DNA, the CDR3 is TGCAGCGTTTCCCAAGGCGGGGCTGAAGCTTTCTTT.

This clonotype was counted between two and nine times. The J gene is TRBJ2-1, the V gene TRBV10-3; D is ambiguous. Germline values: CDR1 ENHRY, CDR2 SYGVKD. V dropped 2 bases and J dropped 6 bases, with 5 bases sitting between them. This CDR3 is built from 12 residues. CDR3 sequence: CAISEGANEQFF. CDR3 nucleotide sequence: TGTGCCATCAGTGAGGGAGCCAATGAGCAGTTCTTC.

The chain links TRBV5-1 to TRBJ2-3; D tentatively reads TRBD1 or TRBD2 (5 bases each). The germline V and J ends were trimmed by 3 bases and 4 bases, with 12 bases remaining between them. The germline CDR1 and CDR2 sequences are SGHRS and YFSETQ. The CDR3 contains 14 residues. CDR3 nucleotide sequence: TGCGCCAGCAGCTGGATGGGGGAGTCAGATACGCAGTATTTT. Protein: CASSWMGESDTQYF.

This clonotype appeared a few times. V and J are TRBV12-5 and TRBJ2-1; 8 bases are shared with TRBD2. In germline, CDR1 is LGHNT, CDR2 FRNRAP. The CDR3 has 13 residues. The V gene end was trimmed by 9 bases and the J gene end by 5 bases; junction bases not matched to a gene: 6. CDR3 in amino acids: CASRGLADNEQFF. In DNA, the CDR3 is TGTGCTAGCCGAGGACTAGCCGACAATGAGCAGTTCTTC.

This clonotype was counted only a few times. This chain joins TRBV20-1 and TRBJ2-1; D unclear. With 5 bases removed from V and 1 base from J, the gap between germline ends came to 12 bases. The CDR3 extends over 14 amino acids. Germline CDR1 DFQATT, CDR2 SNEGSKA (reference sequence). CDR3 coding DNA: TGCAGTGCTCCCCTTGAAGGATCCTACAATGAGCAGTTCTTC. Its translation is CSAPLEGSYNEQFF.

The gene calls are TRBV28 and TRBJ2-7; D is unclear. V was pared by 7 bases and J by 4 bases, with 11 bases between. The CDR3 totals 12 residues. The germline V gene encodes CDR1 MDHEN and CDR2 SYDVKM. CDR3 bases: TGTGCCAGCACCATCGCTGGATACGAGCAGTACTTC. Encoded protein: CASTIAGYEQYF.

V and J are TRBV14 and TRBJ2-7, with D perhaps TRBD1 or TRBD2 (5 bases each). The ends were cut back, 1 base at V and 7 bases at J, with 23 bases in the middle. Germline assignment: CDR1 SGHDN and CDR2 FVKESK. The CDR3 contains 17 residues. The CDR3 spells CASSQGGAGRVFGEQYF. Written as DNA, the CDR3 is TGTGCCAGCAGCCAAGGAGGGGCAGGGCGTGTATTTGGGGAGCAGTACTTC.

This chain uses TRBV4-1 with TRBJ2-7; D may be TRBD1 (5 bases). Looked up from germline, CDR1 is MGHRA and CDR2 is YSYEKL. V was trimmed by 0 bases and J by 3 bases, leaving 15 bases between them. This CDR3 comprises 16 residues. CDR3 in DNA: TGCGCCAGCAGCCAAGATACAACAGGCCTTGACTACGAGCAGTACTTC. Amino acid sequence: CASSQDTTGLDYEQYF.